This TCR beta chain is from a study of blood T cells in healthy people across ages. The study, taken as a whole, reports: The long-lived group displayed more naive CD4+ cells, plus higher diversity, than the aged donors did.

Concerning this clonotype itself: Its antigen is currently unknown.

Losses at the gene ends were 8 bases for V and 2 bases for J; bases not matched to a gene: 15. Germline values: CDR1 SQVTM, CDR2 ANQGSEA. CDR3 length: 17 residues. Using a J-beta primer mix together with a sample-barcoded 5' primer, a second PCR was run for roughly 6 to 12 cycles. TCRdb ran MiXCR on the 5' RACE reads and lists one entry per CDR3 protein. The sample includes 270,000 or so distinct CDR3 sequences, around 30% of them seen just once. Sequenced input: blood. This rearrangement joins TRBV29-1 to TRBJ1-3; 10 positions agree with TRBD1. The sequence was obtained from a woman between 65 and 79 years old in good health. In DNA form, the CDR3 reads TGCAGCTATAAGGGGGGGACAGGGGTCGGGCCTGGAAACACCATATATTTT. Amino acid sequence: CSYKGGTGVGPGNTIYF.